The T cell receptor (beta chain) under discussion was sequenced for a study of identical twins. The V segment lost 5 bases and the J segment 0 bases; nucleotides outside the gene matches: 8. This CDR3 is built from 17 residues. CDR1 and CDR2 (germline): SGHRS, YFSETQ. TCRdb re-analysed the 5' RACE reads in MiXCR, keeping a single row per CDR3 protein. Of 550,000 to 700,000 distinct CDR3 sequences listed, roughly 20% are singletons. This clonotype was seen just once. Its cognate antigen is unknown. The study, taken as a whole, reports: Fewer insertions were carried by abundant cord blood beta clonotypes, but none was seen in memory repertoires.

These same data were also listed under a study on T cells expressing NK-cell markers. That report notes: Beta-chain profiling covered CD3+CD56+NKG2C+, CD3+CD56+NKG2C- and CD3+CD56-NKG2C+ sorted subsets.

The TCR was taken from a woman between 18 and 29 years old in good health. The chain couples TRBV5-1 to TRBJ2-6; TRBD2 matches at 7 bases. Material for sequencing was PBMCs. The CDR3 DNA sequence: TGCGCCAGCAGTATAGAAGCGGGGCGCTCTGGGGCCAACGTCCTGACTTTC. This codes for CASSIEAGRSGANVLTF.